The next 32 T cell receptor beta chains were all read from a single sample in a study of blood T cell repertoires in COVID-19. The method was immunoSEQ multiplex PCR; TCRdb's version includes in-frame clones alone and lacks a portion of them. The sample lists fewer than 250,000 clones; 75% to 85% were seen once. The sample taken for sequencing was peripheral blood. Every receptor here comes from a man aged 60 to 69 with acute or convalescent COVID-19.

The CDR3 loop reads CASSPSDRDGYTF. The CDR3 nucleotides are TGTGCCAGCAGCCCTTCGGACAGGGACGGCTACACCTTC. The chain joins TRBV7-9 to TRBJ1-2, with TRBD1 matching 8 bases. V shed 5 bases, J shed 8 bases, and the junction held 7 bases outside the gene matches. Germline CDR1 is SEHNR and CDR2 is FQNEAQ (reference sequence). The CDR3 loop spans 13 amino acids.

The chain employs TRBV6-2 or TRBV6-3 and TRBJ2-1; D unclear. The CDR3 consists of 11 residues. V was shortened by 6 bases and J by 9 bases, with 9 bases between the two germline ends. Germline CDR1 is MNHEY and CDR2 is SVGEGT. CDR3 residues: CASSNSPEQFF. Written as DNA, the CDR3 is TGTGCCAGCAGCAATAGTCCTGAGCAGTTCTTC.

The V and J genes are TRBV5-1 and TRBJ1-1; D might be TRBD1 (6 bases). Trimming left V 2 bases short and J 0 bases short, with 11 bases between. CDR3 length equals 15 residues. CDR1 SGHRS and CDR2 YFSETQ come from the germline V gene. CDR3 nucleotides: TGCGCCAGCAGCTTAGAGACAGGAGTGAACACTGAAGCTTTCTTT. Protein: CASSLETGVNTEAFF.

This chain connects TRBV6-4 to TRBJ1-2; the match to TRBD1 covers 12 bases. The V and J ends lost 5 bases and 5 bases, in that order; junction bases with no gene match: 9. Germline V CDR1 and CDR2: MRHNA, SNTAGT. The CDR3 has 16 amino acids. The chain's CDR3 is CASSFLPGQGAYGYTF. Written as DNA, the CDR3 is TGTGCCAGCAGTTTCTTACCGGGACAGGGGGCATATGGCTACACCTTC.

The chain carries TRBV12-5 and TRBJ2-7; 10 bases agree with TRBD1. The germline V gene encodes CDR1 LGHNT and CDR2 FRNRAP. The CDR3 has 14 amino acids. J gave up 7 bases and V 6 bases, and 9 bases lay outside the gene matches. CDR3 coding DNA: TGTGCTAGTGGCCATCGACAGGGGGCACTGGAGCAGTACTTC. Its translation: CASGHRQGALEQYF.

V and J are TRBV19 and TRBJ2-3; TRBD1 matches 7 bases. The V gene end was trimmed by 7 bases and the J gene end by 1 base; junction bases not matched to a gene: 5. Germline CDR1 and CDR2: LNHDA and SQIVND (reference sequence). The CDR3 consists of 14 residues. CDR3 in amino acids: CASMPGQGTDTQYF. CDR3 nucleotide sequence: TGTGCCAGTATGCCAGGACAGGGCACAGATACGCAGTATTTT.

The chain combines TRBV6-1 with TRBJ2-3, with TRBD2 as a possible D gene (6 bases). The germline V gene has CDR1 MNHNS and CDR2 SASEGT. This CDR3 has 15 amino acids. Trimming took 2 bases from V and 2 from J, leaving 11 bases between them. CDR3 protein: CASSEYGRYTDTQYF. In DNA, the CDR3 is TGTGCCAGCAGTGAATACGGGAGATACACAGATACGCAGTATTTT.

The chain has TRBV5-4 and TRBJ2-3; TRBD2 matches 9 bases. The V gene end was trimmed by 1 base and the J gene end by 4 bases; junction bases not matched to a gene: 7. The CDR3 runs 16 residues. Germline-derived CDR1 and CDR2 are SGHNT and YYREEE (reference sequence). CDR3 sequence reads: CASSLKLAGLSDTQYF. The CDR3 DNA is TGTGCCAGCAGCTTGAAGCTAGCGGGGTTATCAGATACGCAGTATTTT.

The genes are TRBV19 and TRBJ1-5; 11 bases fit TRBD1. J was trimmed by 4 bases and V by 7 bases; bases with no gene match: 6. CDR1 is LNHDA and CDR2 is SQIVND in the germline V gene (reference sequence). The CDR3 contains 15 residues. CDR3 coding DNA: TGTGCCAGTAAGGTTGGGGACAGGGGGAATCAGCCCCAGCATTTT. It codes for CASKVGDRGNQPQHF.

This chain joins TRBV11-3 and TRBJ1-1; D remains unclear. The germline V gene encodes CDR1 SGHNT and CDR2 YENEEA. The CDR3 loop spans 15 amino acids. V was shortened by 4 bases and J by 4 bases, with 16 bases between the two germline ends. As DNA, the CDR3 is TGTGCCAGCAGCTCGTCTGGAGTGGCTGGCACTGAAGCTTTCTTT. This translates into CASSSSGVAGTEAFF.

Comments on this clone: This sample includes further DNA sequences coding for the same CDR3. This rearrangement joins TRBV2 to TRBJ2-5, with D tentatively TRBD1 (5 bases). CDR3 length: 11 residues. Germline V gives CDR1 SNHLY, CDR2 FYNNEI. V was clipped by 6 bases and J by 3 bases, with 5 bases between them. The CDR3 nucleotides are TGTGCCAGCAGCAGGGAAGAGACCCAGTACTTC. Encoded protein: CASSREETQYF.

The chain combines TRBV11-2 with TRBJ2-1, with a possible D match to TRBD2 (6 bases). The V gene's germline CDR1 is SGHAT and CDR2 FQNNGV. V shed 1 base and J shed 1 base, with 14 bases lying between them. The CDR3 runs 17 residues. CDR3 residues: CASSLAGGPRSYNEQFF. CDR3 bases: TGTGCCAGCAGCTTAGCAGGAGGGCCACGGTCCTACAATGAGCAGTTCTTC.

The CDR3 loop reads CASSQDPGAGEQYF. The CDR3 region has the DNA TGCGCCAGCAGCCAAGATCCGGGAGCGGGCGAGCAGTACTTC. The chain links TRBV4-1 to TRBJ2-7, with D possibly TRBD2 on 6 matching bases. Germline lookup yields CDR1 MGHRA and CDR2 YSYEKL. The CDR3 extends over 14 amino acids. With 0 bases removed from V and 6 bases from J, the gap between germline ends came to 12 bases.

The chain is built from TRBV5-6 and TRBJ1-1; a weak D match, TRBD1 (5 bases). CDR1 is SGHDT, CDR2 YYEEEE, per germline. The CDR3 length is 16 residues. V lost 4 bases, J lost 2 bases, and 18 bases lay in between. The CDR3 nucleotides read TGTGCCAGCAGCCCACTCCGGGAGGGGATAAACACTGAAGCTTTCTTT. It translates to CASSPLREGINTEAFF.

V and J are TRBV9 and TRBJ2-7; D uncertain. The germline V and J ends were trimmed by 0 bases and 7 bases, with 11 bases remaining between them. The CDR3 loop spans 13 amino acids. The germline V gene encodes CDR1 SGDLS and CDR2 YYNGEE. DNA for the CDR3: TGTGCCAGCAGCGTAGCGCGAGCGTCGGAGCAGTACTTC. It encodes CASSVARASEQYF.

The chain joins TRBV7-8 to TRBJ1-1; D gene unclear. Germline V gene lookup returns CDR1 SGHVS and CDR2 FQNEAQ. The CDR3 is made up of 12 amino acids. Trimming left V 5 bases short and J 2 bases short, with 6 bases between. CDR3 in DNA: TGTGCCAGCAGCCGACTAAACACTGAAGCTTTCTTT. Translation: CASSRLNTEAFF.

The chain couples TRBV6-2 or TRBV6-3 to TRBJ2-1; 11 bases align to TRBD2. Unmatched junction bases numbered 6, after V lost 5 bases and J lost 3 bases. This CDR3 comprises 16 residues. Germline V gives CDR1 MNHEY, CDR2 SVGEGT. The CDR3 DNA sequence: TGTGCCAGCAGTCCGGGGACTAGCGGTCACTACAATGAGCAGTTCTTC. This encodes CASSPGTSGHYNEQFF.

The chain joins TRBV11-3 to TRBJ2-5; 11 bases align to TRBD2. The CDR3 consists of 17 residues. V lost 1 base and J lost 2; bases outside the gene matches: 6. Germline CDR1 reads SGHNT; CDR2 reads YENEEA. This chain's CDR3 is CASSLGLAGGGQETQYF. The DNA of the CDR3 is TGTGCCAGCAGCTTAGGGCTAGCGGGAGGTGGACAAGAGACCCAGTACTTC.

This chain links TRBV5-1 with TRBJ2-7; a weak D match, TRBD1 (5 bases). CDR3 length: 15 amino acids. Germline V CDR1 and CDR2: SGHRS, YFSETQ. V lost 4 bases to trimming and J lost 3 bases, with 17 bases between them. CDR3 loop: CASSRDHGQGYEQYF. In DNA form, the CDR3 reads TGCGCCAGCAGCCGAGACCACGGGCAGGGCTACGAGCAGTACTTC. The full variable domain, with the rest looked up from reference TRBV5-1 and TRBJ2-7, is KAGVTQTPRYLIKTRGQQVTLSCSPISGHRSVSWYQQTPGQGLQFLFEYFSETQRNKGNFPGRFSGRQFSNSRSEMNVSTLELGDSALYLCASSRDHGQGYEQYFGPGTRLTVT.

This clone appeared a few times. J is TRBJ2-1 and V is TRBV13, with D tentatively TRBD2 (6 bases). Germline CDR1 reads PRHDT; CDR2 reads FYEKMQ (reference sequence). The V end lost 5 bases, the J end lost 15 bases, and 17 bases lay between the germline ends. The CDR3 runs 12 residues. The DNA for the CDR3 is TGTGCCAGCAGCCCCTCGGGACTGTTGCCGTTCTTC. As protein: CASSPSGLLPFF.

This clone appeared a single time. V is TRBV3-1 (or the pseudogene TRBV3-2) and J is TRBJ1-2; 9 bases are shared with TRBD1. Germline assignment: CDR1 LGHDT and CDR2 YNNKEL (reference sequence). The V and J ends lost 1 base and 7 bases, in that order; junction bases with no gene match: 4. This CDR3 has 14 residues. This chain's CDR3 is CASSQGTGESGYTF. CDR3 in DNA: TGTGCCAGCAGCCAAGGGACAGGGGAGTCTGGCTACACCTTC.

This clone has more than one count but fewer than ten. This chain's CDR3 is CASSDATGYQPQHF. The CDR3 bases are TGTGCCAGCAGTGACGCGACAGGTTATCAGCCCCAGCATTTT. This chain joins TRBV6-2 or TRBV6-3 and TRBJ1-5, with D possibly matching TRBD1 (6 bases). Germline CDR1 MNHEY, CDR2 SVGEGT. Trimming stripped 5 bases from V and 5 bases from J, with 13 bases between. This CDR3 is 14 amino acids long.

The CDR3 coding sequence is TGTGCCAGCACCCCTAGCGGGTTGCTAGATACGCAGTATTTT. It is translated as CASTPSGLLDTQYF. J is TRBJ2-3 and V is TRBV3-1 (or the pseudogene TRBV3-2); 8 bases align to TRBD2. The CDR3 has 14 amino acids. V lost 7 bases to trimming and J lost 5 bases; unmatched junction nucleotides: 8. Germline CDR1 and CDR2: LGHDT and YNNKEL (reference sequence).

This clone was detected once. J is TRBJ2-6 and V is TRBV5-1; 9 bases fit TRBD1. The CDR3 length is 16 residues. V lost 3 bases and J lost 4; bases outside the gene matches: 5. CDR1 and CDR2 from the germline V gene are SGHRS and YFSETQ. CDR3 residues: CASSSYRGRGANVLTF. The CDR3 DNA reads as TGCGCCAGCAGCTCCTACAGGGGGCGAGGGGCCAACGTCCTGACTTTC.

V is TRBV3-1 (or the pseudogene TRBV3-2) and J is TRBJ1-6, with D possibly TRBD1 on 5 matching bases. V shed 3 bases and J shed 9 bases, with 12 bases lying between them. Germline V lookup: CDR1 LGHDT, CDR2 YNNKEL (reference sequence). The CDR3 totals 14 residues. Here the CDR3 reads CASSQDGGGSPLHF. The CDR3 nucleotides read TGTGCCAGCAGCCAGGACGGGGGAGGTTCACCCCTCCACTTT.

This chain connects TRBV27 to TRBJ2-7; possibly TRBD2 for D (5 bases). Trimming cost V 2 bases and J 2 bases, with 16 bases left between them. Germline V gene sequence: CDR1 MNHEY, CDR2 SMNVEV (reference sequence). CDR3 length: 16 amino acids. The CDR3 spells CASSLPTQRSTYEQYF. DNA for the CDR3: TGTGCCAGCAGTTTACCTACCCAGCGGAGCACCTACGAGCAGTACTTC.

The V and J genes are TRBV6-1 and TRBJ2-5; perhaps TRBD2 as D (7 bases). There are 17 residues in the CDR3. CDR1 is MNHNS and CDR2 is SASEGT in the germline V gene. The V end was cut by 0 bases, the J end by 5 bases, with 19 bases between. The CDR3 bases are TGTGCCAGCAGTGAAGCGGGGGGGCGTCTGGGGATGGAGACCCAGTACTTC. This gives the protein CASSEAGGRLGMETQYF.

The chain is built from TRBV5-1 and TRBJ1-5; D gene ambiguous. This CDR3 spans 15 amino acids. The germline V gene has CDR1 SGHRS and CDR2 YFSETQ. V lost 0 bases, J lost 3 bases, and 10 bases lay in between. The CDR3 DNA is TGCGCCAGCAGCTTGGATCCTACCGTCAATCAGCCCCAGCATTTT. It specifies CASSLDPTVNQPQHF.

V and J are TRBV3-1 (or the pseudogene TRBV3-2) and TRBJ2-5; 8 nucleotides match TRBD2. Germline values: CDR1 LGHDT, CDR2 YNNKEL (reference sequence). V lost 7 bases to trimming and J lost 4 bases; unmatched junction nucleotides: 8. This CDR3 has 14 residues. The DNA for the CDR3 is TGTGCCAGCACCGATCCGGGACTAGGAGAGACCCAGTACTTC. It specifies CASTDPGLGETQYF.

There are a few counts of this clone. The CDR3 loop reads CASRRFLADNEQFF. The CDR3 DNA follows: TGTGCCAGCAGGCGTTTTCTAGCGGACAATGAGCAGTTCTTC. This chain links TRBV6-5 with TRBJ2-1; 7 nucleotides agree with TRBD2. The ends lost 6 bases at V and 5 bases at J; junction bases unmatched: 7. The germline V gene encodes CDR1 MNHEY and CDR2 SVGAGI. The CDR3 is made up of 14 amino acids.

There are a few counts of this clone. The chain employs TRBV7-6 and TRBJ2-7; weak D call: TRBD1 (6 bases). Germline assignment: CDR1 SGHVS and CDR2 FNYEAQ. The CDR3 length is 15 residues. V gave up 2 bases and J gave up 3 bases, with 14 bases separating them. The CDR3 region has the DNA TGTGCCAGCAGCTTATTCCCCGACAGGAGCTACGAGCAGTACTTC. It yields the protein CASSLFPDRSYEQYF.

This clone was seen only a few times. The V and J genes are TRBV6-5 and TRBJ1-2, with D possibly matching TRBD1 (6 bases). The CDR3 totals 13 residues. Trimming shortened V by 0 bases and J by 9 bases, and 11 bases separated the two germline ends. Germline CDR1 MNHEY, CDR2 SVGAGI. The DNA for the CDR3 is TGTGCCAGCAGTTACTCGAACAGGGAGAGCTACACCTTC. Protein: CASSYSNRESYTF.